This T cell receptor beta chain was obtained from a study of cytomegalovirus exposure and HLA in healthy donors (dated by TCRdb to 2017 to 2019). General notes on the study: According to a later analysis, the approximately 130 validation repertoires were produced on the same platform as the 700 or so repertoires of the first cohort. The aim of the study was to test whether cataloging public T cell receptors could identify signatures of past pathogen exposure. A separate validation cohort of about 110 different subjects was used in addition to the roughly 640-subject first cohort. To predict cytomegalovirus infection status, the study brought together high-throughput TCR immunosequencing, statistical association of individual TCRs with disease status, and machine learning. Results and caveats for the whole study, not just this receptor: A few of the identified cytomegalovirus-associated TCR beta chains were confirmed in vitro to be specific for cytomegalovirus antigens. Most TCR sequences were observed very rarely across donors, whereas some public TCRs were present in many individuals. Subsequent analysis determined that TCRs grouped into clusters in the first cohort also showed a tendency toward co-occurrence across the approximately 110 validation repertoires, and 85% to 95% of cluster scores exceeded 0. The authors suggested that the approach could potentially be generalized to other disease states and immunological phenotypes. The classifier was reported to diagnose cytomegalovirus status with high specificity and sensitivity in both the original cohort and the validation cohort. The validation cohort had no HLA typing available for a later analysis, so co-occurrence within that cohort was assessed over all 120 or so repertoires. The study gave a list of more than 150 TCR beta chains associated with cytomegalovirus.

From the cysteine through the phenylalanine, the CDR3 covers 16 amino acids. Only the CDR3 part of the read is kept: 48 bases, read in frame from the first base. Ends trimmed: V by 5 bases, J by 0 bases; bases unmatched to a gene: 7. CDR1 and CDR2 are drawn from the germline V gene: SGHAT, FQNNGV. The donors were included in the validation cohort of over a hundred subjects, a group kept apart from the roughly 670-subject first cohort. Receptors were amplified or captured by the immunoSEQ multiplex PCR assay. From the authors' description of their analysis: A statistical classification framework was developed to diagnose cytomegalovirus status using the catalog of TCR beta chain sequences. TCRdb provides this immuneACCESS table in a form limited to in-frame rearrangements. Some clones are lacking; in checked studies, under half of them reflect an unresolved V gene, and why the rest are absent is not known. V and J calls and clone size follow that table, whereas D and trimming were derived from the DNA. Present in this sample are about 120,000 clones, 86% of which were seen just once. Nearly 5% of the sample goes to the ten largest clones.

Of note for this clone: Its antigen specificity is not known. Base quality data are lacking; no much larger clone is found one base away.

Rearrangement joined TRBV11-2 to TRBJ1-1, with 9 bases in between that match TRBD1. The TCR sequence derives from a young man in good health and CMV-seronegative. The sequenced sample was PBMCs. The CDR3 amino acid sequence is: CASSPGTGPMNTEAFF. The DNA sequence reads TGTGCCAGCAGCCCCGGGACAGGGCCTATGAACACTGAAGCTTTCTTT.